The source of this TCR beta chain is a study of CD8+ T cells in alopecia areata. Extraction of RNA preceded its reverse transcription into cDNA, which served as the sequencing template. Measured with immunoSEQ multiplex PCR; TCRdb has only the in-frame clones, and not every one. The data show 90,000 to 100,000 clones, around 38% seen once. Germline V gene data show CDR1 as MNHNY and CDR2 as SVGAGI (reference sequence). V was pared by 0 bases and J by 6 bases, with 6 bases of the junction left unmatched. The CDR3 length is 16 residues. Both peripheral blood and punch biopsies of lesional scalp skin were obtained from patients who had alopecia areata.

The sequenced material came from CD4+ T cells sorted from blood. This chain connects TRBV6-6 to TRBJ2-1; the match to TRBD1 covers 9 bases. This TCR derives from a human donor with alopecia areata. This CDR3 is CASSYSSGQGLNEQFF. The CDR3 nucleotides read TGTGCCAGCAGTTACTCTTCGGGACAGGGCCTCAATGAGCAGTTCTTC.